This section outlines one TCR beta chain sequence together with its context. TCRdb keeps only in-frame clones here, not all; method: immunoSEQ multiplex PCR. The table shows approximately 56,000 clones, with around 86% occurring only once. This entry belongs to a study of blood T cell repertoires in COVID-19. The CDR3 loop spans 13 amino acids. Germline loops: CDR1 SGHTA, CDR2 FQGTGA. Between the trimmed V and J ends, which lost 0 bases and 4 bases, there was a span of 5 bases. The source is a man between 65 and 85 years old with active COVID-19. Sequenced material: peripheral blood. V is TRBV7-3 and J is TRBJ2-3; TRBD1 might be the D (5 bases). CDR3 amino acids: CASSLTGADTQYF. CDR3 coding DNA: TGTGCCAGCAGCTTAACAGGGGCAGATACGCAGTATTTT.